Presented here are 27 T cell receptor beta chains from one specimen sequenced in a study of CD8+ T cells in alopecia areata. Sequencing templates came from extracted RNA that was reverse transcribed into cDNA. TCRdb's copy holds only in-frame clones and misses some; the assay was immunoSEQ multiplex PCR. This sample carries roughly 120,000 clones, around three fifths of them seen once, and the ten largest clones take about 12%. Treatment noted: oral pan-JAK inhibitor, 5-10 mg twice daily. Sample: CD8+ T cells sorted from blood, taken at week 24, from a patient treated with tofacitinib. The receptors were gathered from a human donor with alopecia areata.

This chain uses TRBV27 with TRBJ1-1; a possible D gene is TRBD1 (6 bases). V was cut by 8 bases and J by 6 bases, with 22 bases left in between. The germline V gene encodes CDR1 MNHEY and CDR2 SMNVEV (reference sequence). The CDR3 length is 15 residues. CDR3: CASRTKTGLSAEAFF. DNA for the CDR3: TGTGCCAGCCGGACAAAGACAGGTCTTTCCGCTGAAGCTTTCTTT.

This clone was seen a few times. The gene calls are TRBV5-1 and TRBJ1-6; D gene uncertain. With 1 base removed from V and 4 bases from J, the gap between germline ends came to 6 bases. CDR1 and CDR2 (germline): SGHRS, YFSETQ. The length of the CDR3 is 14 residues. CDR3 DNA sequence: TGCGCCAGCAGCTTGCGTCAGTATAATTCACCCCTCCACTTT. Translated: CASSLRQYNSPLHF.

This sequence joins TRBV7-9 and TRBJ2-7, with TRBD1 matching over 8 bases. Germline loops: CDR1 SEHNR, CDR2 FQNEAQ (reference sequence). CDR3 length: 14 amino acids. The trim removed 4 bases at V and 2 bases at J, leaving 4 bases unmatched. CDR3 sequence reads: CASSSGQGTYEQYF. The CDR3 coding sequence is TGTGCCAGCAGCTCCGGACAGGGAACCTACGAGCAGTACTTC. Supplemented by reference TRBV7-9 and TRBJ2-7, the full variable domain reads DTGVSQNPRHKITKRGQNVTFRCDPISEHNRLYWYRQTLGQGPEFLTYFQNEAQLEKSRLLSDRFSAERPKGSFSTLEIQRTEQGDSAMYLCASSSGQGTYEQYFGPGTRLTVT.

The V gene is TRBV14, the J gene TRBJ2-7; tentatively, D is TRBD1 or TRBD2 (5 bases each). The CDR3 contains 15 residues. Per germline, CDR1 SGHDN and CDR2 FVKESK. Trimming shortened V by 1 base and J by 4 bases, and 14 bases separated the two germline ends. CDR3 nucleotides: TGTGCCAGCAGCCAAGTGGGGCAGGGAGCTTACGAGCAGTACTTC. As protein: CASSQVGQGAYEQYF.

The rearrangement uses TRBV7-9 and TRBJ2-1; D is ambiguous. This CDR3 spans 13 amino acids. V shed 2 bases and J shed 6 bases, with 8 bases lying between them. The germline V gene encodes CDR1 SEHNR and CDR2 FQNEAQ (reference sequence). CDR3 residues: CASSLNRVNEQFF. The CDR3 nucleotides are TGTGCCAGCAGCTTAAATCGTGTCAATGAGCAGTTCTTC.

The chain couples TRBV29-1 to TRBJ1-2; TRBD1 matches 9 bases. Germline V gene sequence: CDR1 SQVTM, CDR2 ANQGSEA. Germline trimming cut 3 bases from V and 6 bases from J; bases unmatched to any gene: 5. This CDR3 comprises 13 residues. This chain's CDR3 is CSVDAWDRDGYTF. CDR3 DNA sequence: TGCAGCGTTGACGCTTGGGACAGGGATGGCTACACCTTC.

This rearrangement joins TRBV23-1 to TRBJ1-5, with a weak D call TRBD1 (5 bases). TRBV23-1 qualifies as an ORF whose function is uncertain. Deletions cut 0 bases from V and 4 bases from J, with 13 bases between. CDR3 length equals 16 residues. The CDR3: CASSQSYDSENQPQHF. In DNA form, the CDR3 reads TGCGCCAGCAGTCAATCTTACGACAGCGAAAATCAGCCCCAGCATTTT.

This clone was observed many times. The CDR3 region is CASSVTSYNEQFF. The CDR3 nucleotides are TGTGCCAGCAGTGTGACTAGTTACAATGAGCAGTTCTTC. The chain is built from TRBV6-4 and TRBJ2-1; a weak D match, TRBD2 (6 bases). Per the germline V gene, CDR1 is MRHNA and CDR2 is SNTAGT. This CDR3 comprises 13 residues. V was cut by 4 bases and J by 4 bases, with 8 bases left in between.

The genes are TRBV2 and TRBJ2-5; TRBD2 matches at 8 bases. Per germline, CDR1 SNHLY and CDR2 FYNNEI. The CDR3 is made up of 15 amino acids. The trim removed 4 bases at V and 4 bases at J, leaving 8 bases unmatched. The CDR3, as DNA: TGTGCCAGCAGTGGTCCTACGGGGGGGCCAGAGACCCAGTACTTC. Translating gives CASSGPTGGPETQYF.

V and J are TRBV11-2 and TRBJ1-1; perhaps TRBD1 as D (5 bases). This CDR3 spans 18 amino acids. Looked up from germline, CDR1 is SGHAT and CDR2 is FQNNGV. Trimming stripped 2 bases from V and 1 base from J, with 20 bases between. The CDR3 region is CASSLSPSGEGKNTEAFF. CDR3 nucleotide sequence: TGTGCCAGCAGCTTATCCCCCTCGGGGGAGGGCAAGAACACTGAAGCTTTCTTT.

This clone showed up just a few times. The V call is TRBV30, the J call TRBJ1-1; D remains unclear. The CDR3 is made up of 11 amino acids. V lost 2 bases and J 5 bases, leaving 6 bases between the germline ends. Germline assignment: CDR1 GTSNPN and CDR2 SVGIG (reference sequence). The CDR3 region has the DNA TGTGCCTGGAGTTGGAGGACTGAAGCTTTCTTT. Protein product: CAWSWRTEAFF.

The rearrangement uses TRBV10-3 and TRBJ1-4; the D gene is possibly TRBD1 (6 bases). CDR1 is ENHRY and CDR2 is SYGVKD in the germline V gene. This CDR3 region has 11 residues. V was clipped by 10 bases and J by 12 bases, with 15 bases between them. The CDR3 sequence is CATMTGRELFF. The CDR3 nucleotides are TGTGCCACCATGACAGGTCGGGAACTGTTTTTT.

This clone was counted a single time. This chain links TRBV4-1 with TRBJ2-5, with 10 bases fitting TRBD2. Germline V gene data show CDR1 as MGHRA and CDR2 as YSYEKL. This CDR3 comprises 18 residues. V trimming: 3 bases; J trimming: 4 bases; junction bases outside the gene matches: 14. The CDR3 DNA sequence: TGCGCCAGCAGCCAGCCCCCGGACCTAGCGGGGGCCCGAGAGACCCAGTACTTC. This translates into CASSQPPDLAGARETQYF.

The chain recombines TRBV4-2 with TRBJ2-7; perhaps D is TRBD1 or TRBD2 (5 bases each). The CDR3 is 13 amino acids. V lost 1 base, J lost 4 bases, and 8 bases lay in between. Germline CDR1 LGHNA, CDR2 YNFKEQ. CDR3 nucleotide sequence: TGTGCCAGCAGCCAAGGGGACCAATACGAGCAGTACTTC. Translated: CASSQGDQYEQYF.

CDR3 DNA: TGTGCCAGCAGCCCTGCCCAGGGAGAGGAGCAGTTCTTC. This translates into CASSPAQGEEQFF. The chain is built from TRBV5-6 and TRBJ2-1; D assignment may be TRBD1 or TRBD2 (5 bases each). The CDR3 sequence is 13 residues long. Trimming cost V 4 bases and J 10 bases, with 15 bases left between them. Germline V lookup: CDR1 SGHDT, CDR2 YYEEEE.

The J gene is TRBJ2-7, the V gene TRBV27, with 8 bases matching TRBD2. Per the germline V gene, CDR1 is MNHEY and CDR2 is SMNVEV (reference sequence). This CDR3 is 14 amino acids long. V shed 2 bases, J shed 3 bases, and the junction held 3 bases outside the gene matches. CDR3 DNA sequence: TGTGCCAGCAGTTTAGACGCGGGGGGCTACGAGCAGTACTTC. It specifies CASSLDAGGYEQYF.

This chain connects TRBV19 to TRBJ1-2; D perhaps matches TRBD1 (6 bases). The V gene lost 3 bases and the J gene lost 8 bases, with 16 bases spanning the gap. The CDR3 totals 14 residues. The V gene's germline CDR1 is LNHDA and CDR2 SQIVND (reference sequence). The CDR3 DNA reads as TGTGCCAGTAGTATGGAACAGGGTCTCTCCGGCTACACCTTC. Encoded protein: CASSMEQGLSGYTF.

This clone occurred a few times. In DNA, the CDR3 is TGTGCCAGCAACTTCCGTATCTATAAGGGGGGTTACGAGCAGTACTTC. Translating gives CASNFRIYKGGYEQYF. This chain uses TRBV11-2 with TRBJ2-7, with D possibly called TRBD1 or TRBD2 (6 bases each). The CDR3 loop spans 16 amino acids. Germline CDR1 and CDR2: SGHAT and FQNNGV. The V gene lost 7 bases and the J gene lost 4 bases, with 23 bases spanning the gap.

In this sample, this clone turned up a few times. V gene TRBV7-9 combines with J gene TRBJ2-7, with 8 bases matching TRBD1. The V and J ends lost 4 bases and 1 base, in that order; junction bases with no gene match: 3. CDR3 length: 14 amino acids. Germline V CDR1 and CDR2: SEHNR, FQNEAQ (reference sequence). The CDR3 coding sequence is TGTGCCAGCAGCTCCTGGACAGGGTCCTACGAGCAGTACTTC. It yields the protein CASSSWTGSYEQYF.

V gene TRBV19 combines with J gene TRBJ1-1; D gene unclear. V was cut by 0 bases and J by 4 bases, with 9 bases left in between. The CDR3 has 14 residues. CDR1 and CDR2 (germline): LNHDA, SQIVND (reference sequence). The CDR3 DNA is TGTGCCAGTAGTATAGATAAAGTATTCACTGAAGCTTTCTTT. It is translated as CASSIDKVFTEAFF. Complete variable domain (other parts from reference TRBV19 and TRBJ1-1): DGGITQSPKYLFRKEGQNVTLSCEQNLNHDAMYWYRQDPGQGLRLIYYSQIVNDFQKGDIAEGYSVSREKKESFPLTVTSAQKNPTAFYLCASSIDKVFTEAFFGQGTRLTVV.

V and J are TRBV7-8 and TRBJ2-5; TRBD1 is a possible D gene (6 bases). Germline V gene lookup returns CDR1 SGHVS and CDR2 FQNEAQ. This CDR3 is 17 amino acids long. Trimming stripped 0 bases from V and 4 bases from J, with 18 bases between. CDR3 DNA: TGTGCCAGCAGCTTAGCCGGGGAAGGGGGAGAAGGAGAGACCCAGTACTTC. Translating it yields CASSLAGEGGEGETQYF. Full variable domain (remainder filled in from reference TRBV7-8 and TRBJ2-5): GAGVSQSPRYKVAKRGQDVALRCDPISGHVSLFWYQQALGQGPEFLTYFQNEAQLDKSGLPSDRFFAERPEGSVSTLKIQRTQQEDSAVYLCASSLAGEGGEGETQYFGPGTRLLVL.

The chain uses TRBV25-1 and TRBJ1-2; D gene unclear. Trimming stripped 5 bases from V and 0 bases from J, with 10 bases between. The CDR3 is 14 residues long. Germline CDR1 is MGHDK and CDR2 is SYGVNS. The CDR3 spells CASSNQETNYGYTF. The DNA of the CDR3 is TGTGCCAGCAGTAACCAGGAGACTAACTATGGCTACACCTTC.

This clone came up a few times. This chain links TRBV4-1 with TRBJ2-2, with 9 bases matching TRBD2. This CDR3 region has 15 residues. Germline trimming cut 0 bases from V and 6 bases from J; bases unmatched to any gene: 2. Per the germline V gene, CDR1 is MGHRA and CDR2 is YSYEKL. CDR3 amino acids: CASSQEGLAPGELFF. CDR3 in DNA: TGCGCCAGCAGCCAAGAGGGACTAGCCCCCGGGGAGCTGTTTTTT.

This chain uses TRBV4-1 with TRBJ1-2; no reliable D call. CDR1 MGHRA and CDR2 YSYEKL come from the germline V gene. The germline V and J ends were trimmed by 1 base and 6 bases, with 15 bases remaining between them. The CDR3 consists of 15 residues. The chain's CDR3 is CASSQVGGRLDGYTF. The DNA for the CDR3 is TGCGCCAGCAGCCAAGTTGGTGGCAGGCTGGATGGCTACACCTTC.

This chain joins TRBV9 and TRBJ2-7; 11 positions match TRBD1. V was pared by 3 bases and J by 4 bases, with 3 bases of the junction left unmatched. Per the germline V gene, CDR1 is SGDLS and CDR2 is YYNGEE. The CDR3 spans 14 residues. In DNA, the CDR3 is TGTGCCAGCAGCGCGGGGACAGGGGGATACGAGCAGTACTTC. The encoded protein is CASSAGTGGYEQYF. Variable domain in full (rest from reference TRBV9 and TRBJ2-7): DSGVTQTPKHLITATGQRVTLRCSPRSGDLSVYWYQQSLDQGLQFLIQYYNGEERAKGNILERFSAQQFPDLHSELNLSSLELGDSALYFCASSAGTGGYEQYFGPGTRLTVT.

CDR3 amino acids: CASSSRLAGVRAKNIQYF. For the CDR3, the DNA is TGTGCCAGCAGCTCCAGACTAGCGGGGGTGAGGGCCAAAAACATTCAGTACTTC. V is TRBV7-8 and J is TRBJ2-4; 12 bases fit TRBD2. This CDR3 has 18 residues. V dropped 4 bases and J dropped 1; count of bases not matched to a gene: 8. CDR1 and CDR2 from the germline V gene are SGHVS and FQNEAQ.

This clone came up a few times. Other DNA sequences within the sample encode an identical CDR3. The chain recombines TRBV7-8 with TRBJ2-5, with 10 bases aligning to TRBD1. Germline CDR1 is SGHVS and CDR2 is FQNEAQ. The V segment lost 3 bases and the J segment 5 bases; nucleotides outside the gene matches: 0. The CDR3 has 13 amino acids. CDR3 sequence: CASSLDRGETQYF. The CDR3 bases are TGTGCCAGCAGCTTGGACAGGGGGGAGACCCAGTACTTC.